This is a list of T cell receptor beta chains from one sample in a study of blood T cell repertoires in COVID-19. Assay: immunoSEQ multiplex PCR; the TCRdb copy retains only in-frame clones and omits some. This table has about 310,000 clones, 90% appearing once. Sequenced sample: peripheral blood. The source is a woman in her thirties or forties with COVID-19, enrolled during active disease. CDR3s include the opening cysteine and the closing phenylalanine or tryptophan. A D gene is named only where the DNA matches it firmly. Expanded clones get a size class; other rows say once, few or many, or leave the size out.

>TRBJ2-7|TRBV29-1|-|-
CSVGGPGYEQYF
TGCAGCGTTGGGGGCCCAGGGTACGAGCAGTACTTC
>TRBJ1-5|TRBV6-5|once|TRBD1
CASRATGAEAQPQHF
TGTGCCAGCCGGGCGACAGGGGCTGAGGCTCAGCCCCAGCATTTT
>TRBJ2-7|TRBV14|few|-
CASSQVMVTSEQYF
TGTGCCAGCAGCCAAGTCATGGTAACGAGCGAGCAGTACTTC
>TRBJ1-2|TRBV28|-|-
CASRPGQPGGYTF
TGTGCCAGCAGACCCGGACAGCCTGGGGGCTACACCTTC
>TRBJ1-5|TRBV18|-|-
CASSPQSDRPQHF
TGTGCCAGCTCACCACAGAGCGATCGGCCCCAGCATTTT
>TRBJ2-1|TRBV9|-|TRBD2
CASTTAGGSYNEQFF
TGTGCCAGCACTACAGCGGGGGGGTCCTACAATGAGCAGTTCTTC
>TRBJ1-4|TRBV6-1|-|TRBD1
CASSPRGLGEKLFF
TGTGCCAGCAGCCCAAGGGGGCTTGGTGAAAAACTGTTTTTT
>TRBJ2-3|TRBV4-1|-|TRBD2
CASSQVGPSGSGVDTQYF
TGCGCCAGCAGCCAAGTAGGCCCCAGCGGGAGTGGGGTAGATACGCAGTATTTT
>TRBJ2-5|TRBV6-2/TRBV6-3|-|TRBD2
CASSYGSSGGAETQYF
TGTGCCAGCAGTTACGGGTCTAGCGGGGGAGCAGAGACCCAGTACTTC
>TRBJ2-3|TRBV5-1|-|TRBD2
CASSWTSVTDTQYF
TGCGCCAGCAGCTGGACTAGCGTCACAGATACGCAGTATTTT
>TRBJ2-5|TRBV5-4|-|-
CASSPGSQPGQETQYF
TGTGCCAGCAGTCCCGGGAGCCAGCCAGGGCAAGAGACCCAGTACTTC
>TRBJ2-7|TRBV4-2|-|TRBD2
CASSQEGTSGPYEQYF
TGTGCCAGCAGCCAAGAAGGGACTAGCGGCCCCTACGAGCAGTACTTC
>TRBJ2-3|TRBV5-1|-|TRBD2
CASSLQLAGGWTDTQYF
TGCGCCAGCAGCTTGCAACTAGCGGGAGGGTGGACAGATACGCAGTATTTT